These 19 T cell receptor beta chains came from one sample sequenced in a study of T cell responses to AZD1222 COVID-19 vaccine. Sequencing was performed with immunoSEQ multiplex PCR; in TCRdb, only in-frame clones are kept and a portion is missing. Altogether over 100,000 clones are present, 91% being singletons, with the ten largest covering around 7%. The sequencing here drew on peripheral blood, taken on day 0 of AZD1222 vaccination. These TCRs come from an adult in good health.

This chain joins TRBV4-2 and TRBJ2-3; D unresolved. V was shortened by 0 bases and J by 2 bases, with 9 bases between the two germline ends. CDR1 LGHNA and CDR2 YNFKEQ come from the germline V gene. The CDR3 consists of 15 residues. The CDR3 sequence is CASSQESAYTDTQYF. CDR3 nucleotide sequence: TGTGCCAGCAGCCAAGAATCTGCCTACACAGATACGCAGTATTTT.

The chain is built from TRBV19 and TRBJ1-3; D gene ambiguous. The V end lost 2 bases, the J end lost 3 bases, and 8 bases lay between the germline ends. Germline values: CDR1 LNHDA, CDR2 SQIVND (reference sequence). The CDR3 covers 14 residues. CDR3 in amino acids: CASSITGDGNTIYF. The CDR3 DNA sequence: TGTGCCAGTAGTATAACCGGGGATGGAAACACCATATATTTT.

The V gene is TRBV7-9, the J gene TRBJ2-3; D is uncertain. CDR3 length: 12 amino acids. Germline loops: CDR1 SEHNR, CDR2 FQNEAQ (reference sequence). V was clipped by 5 bases and J by 5 bases, with 8 bases between them. In nucleotides, the CDR3 is TGTGCCAGCAGCATGGCTCAAGATACGCAGTATTTT. Translation gives CASSMAQDTQYF.

This clone has just one count. The gene calls are TRBV6-5 and TRBJ1-2; D gene ambiguous. This CDR3 has 13 amino acids. V was shortened by 4 bases and J by 4 bases, with 10 bases between the two germline ends. Germline CDR1 is MNHEY and CDR2 is SVGAGI. This CDR3 reads CASSSTDGYGYTF. DNA for the CDR3: TGTGCCAGCAGTTCGACGGACGGCTATGGCTACACCTTC.

The rearrangement uses TRBV6-5 and TRBJ1-2; D call uncertain. The CDR3 sequence is 14 residues long. Looked up from germline, CDR1 is MNHEY and CDR2 is SVGAGI. V was shortened by 0 bases and J by 4 bases, with 9 bases between the two germline ends. CDR3 sequence: CASSYSGLAYGYTF. Here the CDR3 DNA reads TGTGCCAGCAGTTACTCGGGCCTAGCCTATGGCTACACCTTC.

J is TRBJ2-3 and V is TRBV3-1 (or the pseudogene TRBV3-2); either TRBD1 or TRBD2 may fit D (5 bases each). V was shortened by 1 base and J by 6 bases, with 11 bases between the two germline ends. Looked up from germline, CDR1 is LGHDT and CDR2 is YNNKEL (reference sequence). The CDR3 contains 14 residues. This chain's CDR3 is CASSQVGTGDTQYF. The CDR3 nucleotides read TGTGCCAGCAGCCAAGTGGGGACCGGGGATACGCAGTATTTT.

V gene TRBV29-1 combines with J gene TRBJ1-1; the D gene is possibly TRBD1 (5 bases). The V end was cut by 4 bases, the J end by 1 base, with 16 bases between. Germline values: CDR1 SQVTM, CDR2 ANQGSEA. The CDR3 runs to 15 residues. The CDR3 here is CSVVKVAGRNTEAFF. The CDR3 DNA is TGCAGCGTTGTCAAGGTAGCAGGGAGGAACACTGAAGCTTTCTTT.

This rearrangement joins TRBV7-3 to TRBJ2-5; 8 bases map to TRBD2. The length of the CDR3 is 13 residues. The V and J ends lost 5 bases and 4 bases, in that order; junction bases with no gene match: 3. CDR1 is SGHTA, CDR2 FQGTGA, per germline. The CDR3 loop reads CASSPGGLETQYF. CDR3 coding DNA: TGTGCCAGCAGCCCGGGGGGGCTAGAGACCCAGTACTTC.

This clone was counted once. The CDR3 carries no conserved terminal phenylalanine or tryptophan, so it likely arises from a read error. It is unclear where the CDR3 begins or ends on the DNA, so no DNA is shown, and the CDR3 is as TCRdb lists it. The rearrangement uses TRBV5-8 and TRBJ2-7; TRBD1 was called by the table and not checked on the DNA. Germline CDR1 and CDR2: SGHTS and YDEGEE. The CDR3 length is 12 residues, termini included. The CDR3 region is CASSLNSGTGIS.

The J gene is TRBJ1-5, the V gene TRBV7-8, with 7 nucleotides matching TRBD1. This CDR3 is built from 16 residues. Germline CDR1 SGHVS, CDR2 FQNEAQ. J lost 7 bases, V lost 6 bases, and 15 bases had no gene match. The CDR3 nucleotides read TGTGCCAGCAGTTTGGGGGGGGACAGACGGGTCCAGCCCCAGCATTTT. Translated, it gives CASSLGGDRRVQPQHF.

The chain combines TRBV13 with TRBJ2-1, with D unresolved. Germline V gene lookup returns CDR1 PRHDT and CDR2 FYEKMQ (reference sequence). V was shortened by 6 bases and J by 2 bases, with 11 bases between the two germline ends. This CDR3 has 14 amino acids. The CDR3 DNA sequence: TGTGCCAGCAGAGTCGGAAGTACCTACAATGAGCAGTTCTTC. Amino acid sequence: CASRVGSTYNEQFF.

The genes are TRBV5-1 and TRBJ2-5; D not certain. Per germline, CDR1 SGHRS and CDR2 YFSETQ. The V end was cut by 4 bases, the J end by 5 bases, with 12 bases between. This CDR3 has 13 residues. This CDR3 is CASSPTPPETQYF. As DNA, the CDR3 is TGCGCCAGCAGCCCGACACCACCCGAGACCCAGTACTTC.

This chain uses TRBV9 with TRBJ2-2, with D hard to call. V was shortened by 0 bases and J by 4 bases, with 10 bases between the two germline ends. Germline values: CDR1 SGDLS, CDR2 YYNGEE. This CDR3 comprises 15 residues. The CDR3 reads CASSVATHLTGELFF. Here the CDR3 DNA reads TGTGCCAGCAGCGTAGCTACACACCTCACCGGGGAGCTGTTTTTT.

V usage is TRBV4-2 and J usage is TRBJ1-2; 10 bases match TRBD1. Germline V gives CDR1 LGHNA, CDR2 YNFKEQ. J was trimmed by 5 bases and V by 5 bases; bases with no gene match: 8. This CDR3 has 15 amino acids. The CDR3 is CASSTDRGPFYGYTF. The CDR3 DNA follows: TGTGCCAGCAGCACTGACAGGGGGCCGTTTTATGGCTACACCTTC.

By frequency in the sample, this clone is medium-sized. The rearrangement links TRBV7-9 to TRBJ2-3; 9 bases are a match to TRBD2. The germline V gene has CDR1 SEHNR and CDR2 FQNEAQ (reference sequence). This CDR3 is built from 14 residues. Trimming took 5 bases from V and 5 from J; bases not matched to a gene: 5. CDR3 sequence: CASSPRTSVDTQYF. For the CDR3, the DNA is TGTGCCAGCAGCCCCCGGACTAGCGTAGATACGCAGTATTTT.

V and J are TRBV5-8 and TRBJ1-2; the D is unclear. CDR3 length equals 14 residues. Germline CDR1 and CDR2: SGHTS and YDEGEE. V was trimmed by 4 bases and J by 7 bases, leaving 17 bases between them. The CDR3 sequence: CASSDPSLLGGYTF. The DNA of the CDR3 is TGTGCCAGCAGCGACCCTAGTCTCCTTGGTGGCTACACCTTC.

This chain connects TRBV5-8 to TRBJ2-7; TRBD2 is a possible D gene (6 bases). The CDR3 is made up of 14 amino acids. Trimming stripped 6 bases from V and 0 bases from J, with 13 bases between. Germline-derived CDR1 and CDR2 are SGHTS and YDEGEE. This chain's CDR3 is CASTPRRGSYEQYF. The CDR3 coding sequence is TGTGCCAGCACCCCTAGGAGGGGCTCCTACGAGCAGTACTTC.

The chain has TRBV27 and TRBJ1-5; possibly TRBD1 for D (5 bases). Germline CDR1 MNHEY, CDR2 SMNVEV (reference sequence). The CDR3 runs 13 residues. V was clipped by 5 bases and J by 7 bases, with 12 bases between them. The chain's CDR3 is CASSDQGLQPQHF. CDR3 coding DNA: TGTGCCAGCAGTGACCAGGGTTTGCAGCCCCAGCATTTT.

The chain carries TRBV2 and TRBJ2-2, with D possibly matching TRBD1 (6 bases). Per the germline V gene, CDR1 is SNHLY and CDR2 is FYNNEI. V was pared by 3 bases and J by 4 bases, with 12 bases between. The CDR3 contains 15 residues. The CDR3 protein is CASSEVAGATGELFF. The CDR3 DNA sequence: TGTGCCAGCAGTGAGGTGGCAGGGGCCACCGGGGAGCTGTTTTTT.